The source of this T cell receptor beta chain is a study of blood T cell repertoires in COVID-19. Sequencing was performed with immunoSEQ multiplex PCR; in TCRdb, only in-frame clones are kept and a portion is missing. The table has under 300,000 clones, over 70% seen once. The origin of this receptor is a man older than 75 with acute or convalescent COVID-19. Input material: peripheral blood.

CDR3 loop: CASSLDEILEVSQYF. The CDR3 DNA reads as TGTGCCAGCAGCTTAGACGAAATATTAGAGGTTTCCCAGTACTTC. The chain combines TRBV7-8 with TRBJ2-5; no clear D gene. This CDR3 has 15 residues. V lost 1 base to trimming and J lost 9 bases, with 18 bases between them. Germline CDR1 and CDR2: SGHVS and FQNEAQ.